Sequencing of this TCR beta chain was carried out in a study of blood T cell repertoires in COVID-19. Per germline, CDR1 LNHDA and CDR2 SQIVND (reference sequence). Trimming took 5 bases from V and 0 from J; bases not matched to a gene: 9. CDR3 length equals 17 residues. Clones were sequenced by immunoSEQ multiplex PCR, and TCRdb holds only the in-frame ones, with some missing. The sample records 200,000 to 250,000 clones, approximately 85% being singletons. The chain is built from TRBV19 and TRBJ2-1; 8 bases line up with TRBD1. The specimen was peripheral blood. This TCR derives from an elderly man with acute or convalescent COVID-19. The CDR3 DNA sequence: TGTGCCAGTAGTTCTCCTAGAGACAGGGGCTCCTACAATGAGCAGTTCTTC. It yields the protein CASSSPRDRGSYNEQFF.